The clone carrying this TCR beta chain was recorded a few times. Germline CDR1 and CDR2: SGHTA and FQGNSA. The germline V and J ends were trimmed by 3 bases and 4 bases, with 12 bases remaining between them. There are 15 residues in the CDR3. Study members were between about 18 and 100 years old and lived in 24 US regions. The entry originates in a study of blood T cell repertoires in COVID-19. As originally analysed: Amplification from reference gene primers served as the basis for estimated nucleated cell counts. Assay: immunoSEQ multiplex PCR; the TCRdb copy retains only in-frame clones and omits some. V, J and clone size reflect that table, while D and trimming were determined from the DNA. The sample has around 220,000 clones, 65% to 85% seen once; the top ten hold around 7.4%.

The sample comprised PBMCs or T cells enriched from blood (not recorded which). This receptor was taken from a woman aged 35 to 49 with acute COVID-19. V is TRBV7-2 and J is TRBJ2-2; D unclear. The CDR3 spells CASSFSARSTGELFF. The CDR3 DNA follows: TGTGCCAGCAGCTTCAGCGCGCGCAGCACCGGGGAGCTGTTTTTT.